The clone carrying this TCR beta chain was detected a few times. Germline CDR1 WNHNN, CDR2 SYGVQD (reference sequence). The trim removed 9 bases at V and 6 bases at J, leaving 7 bases unmatched. The CDR3 sequence is 14 residues long. The authors' processing: Cell counts per sample came from amplifying reference gene primers. Clones were sequenced by immunoSEQ multiplex PCR, and TCRdb holds only the in-frame ones, with some missing. The V and J calls and clone size are taken from that table; D and trimming were inferred from the DNA. The sample shows about 33,000 clones, 88% of them seen only once. This record comes from a study of blood T cell repertoires in COVID-19. On the study more broadly: The analysed material was cDNA or gDNA that came from T cells, B-cell-depleted T cells, or PBMCs.

The sample was peripheral blood. V and J are TRBV10-1 and TRBJ1-6; 8 nucleotides align to TRBD1. This clonotype originated in a human donor in a cohort sampled during active COVID-19. CDR3 loop: CARTGQGGNSPLHF. The CDR3 DNA sequence: TGCGCCAGAACTGGACAGGGTGGTAATTCACCCCTCCACTTT.